These 27 T cell receptor beta chains share one sample of origin, sequenced in a study of monozygotic twins with inflammatory bowel disease. TCRdb re-called the 5' RACE reads and catalogs CDR3 proteins one per entry, DNA excluded. The table lists some 150,000 distinct CDR3 sequences. The sequencing sample was made of blood. The receptors shown here come from a human donor with ulcerative colitis or Crohn's disease, or a healthy co-twin of an affected twin (not recorded which).

The chain links TRBV5-4 to TRBJ2-2; the D call of TRBD2 rests on TCRdb alone, since no DNA is present to check it. CDR3 length: 17 amino acids. The germline V gene has CDR1 SGHNT and CDR2 YYREEE (reference sequence). CDR3 sequence reads: CASSSWKSGHGAGELFF.

Its frequency marks this clonotype as medium-sized (0.01 to 0.1%). This chain connects TRBV4-2 to TRBJ2-1. Germline CDR1 LGHNA, CDR2 YNFKEQ. The CDR3 is made up of 15 amino acids. CDR3 sequence: CASSQESGSYNEQFF.

The chain employs TRBV28 and TRBJ2-1; TCRdb lists TRBD1, though no DNA is available to test this call. Germline CDR1 reads MDHEN; CDR2 reads SYDVKM. This CDR3 contains 14 residues. The CDR3 is CASSLTGYGNEQFF.

This chain connects TRBV10-3 to TRBJ2-7; TCRdb lists TRBD2, though no DNA is available to test this call. CDR3 size: 13 residues. Germline CDR1 is ENHRY and CDR2 is SYGVKD. The CDR3 is CAIGRDSLYEQYF.

The rearrangement links TRBV7-3 to TRBJ2-2; TCRdb outputs TRBD2, but without DNA this stays unchecked. The germline V gene encodes CDR1 SGHTA and CDR2 FQGTGA. This CDR3 has 14 amino acids. CDR3 in amino acids: CASGLAGGTGELFF.

The CDR3 sequence: CASSLTGIWDTEAFF. The chain links TRBV5-6 to TRBJ1-1. Germline V gene lookup returns CDR1 SGHDT and CDR2 YYEEEE. The CDR3 sequence is 15 residues long.

The CDR3 loop reads CSARDSTDYEQYF. The genes are TRBV20-1 and TRBJ2-7. CDR3 size: 13 residues. CDR1 and CDR2 (germline): DFQATT, SNEGSKA (reference sequence).

The chain recombines TRBV2 with TRBJ1-1; TCRdb calls TRBD1, which cannot be checked without DNA. The CDR3 has 17 residues. Germline V gene lookup returns CDR1 SNHLY and CDR2 FYNNEI. This CDR3 is CASSEKRDRGQNTEAFF.

V usage is TRBV6-5 and J usage is TRBJ1-5. This CDR3 has 16 residues. Germline loops: CDR1 MNHEY, CDR2 SVGAGI. The CDR3 region is CASSSLPLNSNQPQHF.

This chain joins TRBV7-2 and TRBJ1-4. This CDR3 has 15 residues. The germline V gene has CDR1 SGHTA and CDR2 FQGNSA. CDR3 sequence: CASSSPRGGGEKLFF.

The chain links TRBV30 to TRBJ2-7; absent DNA, TCRdb's TRBD1 call cannot be checked. CDR1 and CDR2 from the germline V gene are GTSNPN and SVGIG (reference sequence). This CDR3 comprises 11 residues. The chain's CDR3 is CAWGRDPEQYF.

This chain joins TRBV2 and TRBJ2-3. Germline V gives CDR1 SNHLY, CDR2 FYNNEI. There are 17 residues in the CDR3. The CDR3 region is CASSEALPNSGTDTQYF.

The rearrangement uses TRBV11-2 and TRBJ2-7; the TCRdb D gene call, TRBD2, has no DNA to confirm it. Germline CDR1 and CDR2: SGHAT and FQNNGV. The CDR3 loop spans 18 amino acids. The CDR3 sequence is CASSSRPGTSGASYEQYF. Full variable domain (remainder filled in from reference TRBV11-2 and TRBJ2-7): EAGVAQSPRYKIIEKRQSVAFWCNPISGHATLYWYQQILGQGPKLLIQFQNNGVVDDSQLPKDRFSAERLKGVDSTLKIQPAKLEDSAVYLCASSSRPGTSGASYEQYFGPGTRLTVT.

This sequence joins TRBV20-1 and TRBJ2-1; TCRdb picks TRBD2, but there is no DNA to check that call. The CDR3 loop spans 15 amino acids. CDR1 DFQATT and CDR2 SNEGSKA come from the germline V gene (reference sequence). The CDR3 reads CSALGLERGAGEQFF.

The chain carries TRBV12-3 or TRBV12-4 and TRBJ2-3; absent DNA, TCRdb's TRBD2 call cannot be checked. The CDR3 is made up of 13 amino acids. This chain's CDR3 is CASSPTLAGGQGF.

This chain links TRBV2 with TRBJ1-1; the TRBD1 assignment by TCRdb is unverifiable without DNA. Germline loops: CDR1 SNHLY, CDR2 FYNNEI. This CDR3 contains 14 residues. CDR3 sequence reads: CASSSGTENTEAFF.

The gene calls are TRBV4-3 and TRBJ2-2. The CDR3 is 16 amino acids. In germline, CDR1 is LGHNA, CDR2 YSLEER. The CDR3 here is CASSPNIDSIGRELFF.

V usage is TRBV5-1 and J usage is TRBJ2-2; TCRdb outputs TRBD1, but without DNA this stays unchecked. Germline CDR1 reads SGHRS; CDR2 reads YFSETQ. The CDR3 sequence is 16 residues long. The CDR3 sequence is CASSPMAGRDTGELFF.

V is TRBV7-9 and J is TRBJ2-2; TCRdb calls TRBD2, which cannot be checked without DNA. Germline V gene lookup returns CDR1 SEHNR and CDR2 FQNEAQ (reference sequence). There are 16 residues in the CDR3. The CDR3 loop reads CASSRDSGRRTGELFF.

V usage is TRBV5-1 and J usage is TRBJ1-5; the TRBD1 assignment by TCRdb is unverifiable without DNA. CDR3 size: 14 residues. Germline V gene data show CDR1 as SGHRS and CDR2 as YFSETQ. CDR3 region: CASSGGTGGGPQHF.

J is TRBJ1-3 and V is TRBV9. CDR1 and CDR2 (germline): SGDLS, YYNGEE. The CDR3 extends over 13 amino acids. The CDR3 loop is CASSIEQGNTIYF.

The genes are TRBV20-1 and TRBJ2-7. The CDR3 runs to 16 residues. CDR1 and CDR2 from the germline V gene are DFQATT and SNEGSKA (reference sequence). CDR3 region: CSARDFRTSASYEQYF.

The chain couples TRBV20-1 to TRBJ1-2; TCRdb outputs TRBD1, but without DNA this stays unchecked. The CDR3 length is 13 residues. Germline V gene data show CDR1 as DFQATT and CDR2 as SNEGSKA (reference sequence). This CDR3 reads CSAIGQGAGGYTF.

The chain uses TRBV5-1 and TRBJ2-1; without DNA, the TCRdb call of TRBD1 cannot be checked. Germline loops: CDR1 SGHRS, CDR2 YFSETQ. This CDR3 region has 17 residues. The CDR3 here is CASSLGGWEFGNNEQFF.

The chain employs TRBV4-3 and TRBJ1-5; TCRdb's D call of TRBD1 is untestable without DNA. The CDR3 loop spans 14 amino acids. Germline CDR1 reads LGHNA; CDR2 reads YSLEER. The CDR3 sequence is CASSPRWGSGAQHF.

J is TRBJ2-1 and V is TRBV5-6; TCRdb's D call, TRBD1, is unchecked because there is no DNA. Germline V gene data show CDR1 as SGHDT and CDR2 as YYEEEE. CDR3 length: 14 amino acids. CDR3 sequence reads: CASSNPGQNNEQFF.

V gene TRBV7-7 combines with J gene TRBJ2-7; the TRBD2 assignment by TCRdb is unverifiable without DNA. Germline assignment: CDR1 SSHAT and CDR2 FNYEAQ (reference sequence). The CDR3 spans 15 residues. CDR3 residues: CASSLTSGAGYEQYF.